Included here is one TCR beta chain sequence, with context. In TCRdb, the 5' RACE reads were re-called with MiXCR into one record per CDR3 protein. The table records tens of thousands of distinct CDR3 sequences, 12% to 15% of them present only once. This sample was taken from a study of early T cells in non-severe SARS-CoV-2 infection. V shed 2 bases and J 3 bases; nucleotides not matched to a gene: 3. CDR1 is SGHTA and CDR2 is FQGNSA in the germline V gene. The CDR3 runs to 15 residues. Sample: whole blood. J is TRBJ2-3 and V is TRBV7-2; 9 bases are a match to TRBD2. This TCR was recovered from an adult who was a healthcare worker with PCR-confirmed SARS-CoV-2 infection or an uninfected control (not recorded which). In DNA, the CDR3 is TGTGCCAGCAGCTTATTCCTAGCGGGGACAGATACGCAGTATTTT. Protein: CASSLFLAGTDTQYF.